In its sample, the clone carrying this T cell receptor (beta chain) was seen many times. Its antigen remains unknown. Clones were read by immunoSEQ multiplex PCR, and TCRdb kept only the in-frame ones, dropping some. In the table there are about 97,000 clones, approximately 91% of which are singletons. The CDR3 is 13 amino acids. Germline CDR1 and CDR2: SEHNR and FQNEAQ (reference sequence). V dropped 5 bases and J dropped 6 bases, with 13 bases sitting between them. This sample was taken from a study of T cell responses to AZD1222 COVID-19 vaccine. Study-wide results and caveats: Repertoire sampling happened only post peak T cell response.

The material was peripheral blood, obtained on day 0 of AZD1222 vaccination. The V call is TRBV7-9, the J call TRBJ1-1; D possibly corresponds to TRBD1 (6 bases). The source is an adult in good health. The CDR3 DNA is TGTGCCAGCAGCCCACGGACAGTCCCTGAAGCTTTCTTT. Protein: CASSPRTVPEAFF.